The source of this TCR beta chain is a study of response to subunit inactivated influenza vaccine. Note on this clonotype: The target antigen is unknown.

From the RT-PCR reads, TCRdb called clonotypes with MiXCR, one entry per CDR3 protein. The sample has 700,000 to 900,000 distinct CDR3 sequences, around 21% seen once. Per the germline V gene, CDR1 is SGHTA and CDR2 is FQGNSA. The CDR3 runs to 13 residues. Trimming pared 0 bases from V and 9 bases from J, leaving 10 bases between. Study-level findings and limits: After each seasonal influenza vaccination, few new T cells are recruited, the authors suggested.

The chain couples TRBV7-2 to TRBJ2-3; D remains ambiguous. The source was PBMCs from blood, collected about 5 days after vaccination. The TCR sequence derives from a man aged 45-60 years who received an inactivated influenza vaccine. CDR3 sequence reads: CASSLAGPTTQYF. The CDR3 DNA sequence: TGTGCCAGCAGCTTAGCGGGCCCCACCACGCAGTATTTT.